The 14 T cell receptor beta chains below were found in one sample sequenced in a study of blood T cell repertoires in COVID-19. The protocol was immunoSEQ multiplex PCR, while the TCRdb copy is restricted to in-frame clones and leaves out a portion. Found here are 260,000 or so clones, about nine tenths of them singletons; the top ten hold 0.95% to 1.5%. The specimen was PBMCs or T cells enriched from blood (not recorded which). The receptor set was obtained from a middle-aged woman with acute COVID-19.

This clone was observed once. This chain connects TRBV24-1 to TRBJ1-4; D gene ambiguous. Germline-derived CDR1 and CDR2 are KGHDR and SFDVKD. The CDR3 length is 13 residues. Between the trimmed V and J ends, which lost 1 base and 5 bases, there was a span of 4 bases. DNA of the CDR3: TGTGCCACCAGTGATTTACGGAATGAAAAACTGTTTTTT. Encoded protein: CATSDLRNEKLFF.

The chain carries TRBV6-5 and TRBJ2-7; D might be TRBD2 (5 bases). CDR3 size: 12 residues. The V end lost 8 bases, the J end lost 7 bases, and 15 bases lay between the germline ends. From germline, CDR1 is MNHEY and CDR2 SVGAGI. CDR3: CASQRRYAEQYV. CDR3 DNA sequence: TGTGCCAGCCAGCGGAGGTACGCGGAGCAGTACGTC.

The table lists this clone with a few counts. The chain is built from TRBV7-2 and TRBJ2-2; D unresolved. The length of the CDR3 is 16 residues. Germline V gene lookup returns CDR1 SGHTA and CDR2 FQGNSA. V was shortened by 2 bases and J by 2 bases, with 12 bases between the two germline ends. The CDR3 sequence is CASSLSARLNTGELFF. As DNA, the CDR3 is TGTGCCAGCAGCTTATCGGCCAGGCTTAACACCGGGGAGCTGTTTTTT.

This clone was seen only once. The CDR3 sequence: CASSDEGQPQHF. In DNA form, the CDR3 reads TGCGCCAGCAGTGATGAGGGTCAGCCCCAGCATTTT. This chain connects TRBV10-2 to TRBJ1-5; D not certain. This CDR3 contains 12 residues. The V gene's germline CDR1 is WSHSY and CDR2 SAAADI. Between the trimmed V and J ends, which lost 3 bases and 6 bases, there was a span of 6 bases.

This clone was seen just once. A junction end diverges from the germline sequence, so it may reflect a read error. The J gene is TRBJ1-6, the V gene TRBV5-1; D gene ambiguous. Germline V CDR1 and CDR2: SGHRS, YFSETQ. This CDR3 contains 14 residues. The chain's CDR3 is CASSLGDNNSPLHF. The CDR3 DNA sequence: TGCGCCAGCAGCTTGGGAGACAATAACTCACCCCTCCACTTT. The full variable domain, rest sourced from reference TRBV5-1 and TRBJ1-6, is KAGVTQTPRYLIKTRGQQVTLSCSPISGHRSVSWYQQTPGQGLQFLFEYFSETQRNKGNFPGRFSGRQFSNSRSEMNVSTLELGDSALYLCASSLGDNNSPLHFGNGTRLTVT.

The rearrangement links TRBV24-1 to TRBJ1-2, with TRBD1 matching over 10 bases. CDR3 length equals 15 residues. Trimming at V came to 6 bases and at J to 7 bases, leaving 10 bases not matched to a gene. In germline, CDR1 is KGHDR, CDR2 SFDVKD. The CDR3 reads CATSSGTGAVTGYTF. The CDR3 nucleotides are TGTGCCACCAGTTCTGGGACAGGGGCTGTTACTGGCTACACCTTC.

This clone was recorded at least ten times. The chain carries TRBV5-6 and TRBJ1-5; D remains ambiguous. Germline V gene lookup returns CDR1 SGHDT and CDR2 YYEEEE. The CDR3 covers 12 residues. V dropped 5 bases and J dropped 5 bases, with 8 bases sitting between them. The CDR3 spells CASSFVDQPQHF. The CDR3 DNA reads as TGTGCCAGCAGTTTCGTTGATCAGCCCCAGCATTTT.

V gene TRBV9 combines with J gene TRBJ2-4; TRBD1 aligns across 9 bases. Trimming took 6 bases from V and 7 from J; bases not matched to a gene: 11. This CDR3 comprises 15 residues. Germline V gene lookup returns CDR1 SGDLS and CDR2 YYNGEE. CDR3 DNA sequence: TGTGCCAGCAACCCATCCGGACAGGGGCACAACATTCAGTACTTC. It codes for CASNPSGQGHNIQYF. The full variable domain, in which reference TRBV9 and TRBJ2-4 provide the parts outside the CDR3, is DSGVTQTPKHLITATGQRVTLRCSPRSGDLSVYWYQQSLDQGLQFLIQYYNGEERAKGNILERFSAQQFPDLHSELNLSSLELGDSALYFCASNPSGQGHNIQYFGAGTRLSVL.

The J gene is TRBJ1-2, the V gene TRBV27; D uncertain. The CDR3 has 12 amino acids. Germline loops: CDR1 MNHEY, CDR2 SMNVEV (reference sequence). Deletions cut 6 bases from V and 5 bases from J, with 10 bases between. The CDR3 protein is CASRAVKYGYTF. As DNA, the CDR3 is TGTGCCAGCAGGGCCGTGAAGTATGGCTACACCTTC.

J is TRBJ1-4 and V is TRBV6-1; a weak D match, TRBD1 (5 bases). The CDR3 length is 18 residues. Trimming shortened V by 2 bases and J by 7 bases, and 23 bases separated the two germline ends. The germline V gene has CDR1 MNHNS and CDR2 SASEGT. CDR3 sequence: CASSESRKGHREAEKLFF. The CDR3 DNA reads TGTGCCAGCAGTGAATCCAGGAAAGGACACCGCGAGGCTGAAAAACTGTTTTTT.

CDR3 in amino acids: CASSPRETATNEKLFF. As DNA, the CDR3 is TGTGCCAGCTCACCACGTGAAACAGCTACGAATGAAAAACTGTTTTTT. The rearrangement joins TRBV18 to TRBJ1-4; D is unresolved. V was trimmed by 1 base and J by 5 bases, leaving 14 bases between them. This CDR3 is 16 amino acids long. Germline CDR1 reads KGHSH; CDR2 reads LQKENI. The full variable domain, in which reference TRBV18 and TRBJ1-4 provide the parts outside the CDR3, is NAGVMQNPRHLVRRRGQEARLRCSPMKGHSHVYWYRQLPEEGLKFMVYLQKENIIDESGMPKERFSAEFPKEGPSILRIQQVVRGDSAAYFCASSPRETATNEKLFFGSGTQLSVL.

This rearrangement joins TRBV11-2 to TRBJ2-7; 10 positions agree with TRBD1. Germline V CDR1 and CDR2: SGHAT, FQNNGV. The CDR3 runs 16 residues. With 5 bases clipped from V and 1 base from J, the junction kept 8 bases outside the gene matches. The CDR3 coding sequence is TGTGCCAGCAGCCCATCCGGGACAGGGGCATCCTACGAGCAGTACTTC. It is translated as CASSPSGTGASYEQYF.

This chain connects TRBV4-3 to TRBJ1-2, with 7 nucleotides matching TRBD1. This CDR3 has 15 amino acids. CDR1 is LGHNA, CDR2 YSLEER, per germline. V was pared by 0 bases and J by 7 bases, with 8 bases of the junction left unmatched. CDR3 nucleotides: TGCGCCAGCAGCCAAGATGGACAGGTCGGAGGTGGCTACACCTTC. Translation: CASSQDGQVGGGYTF.

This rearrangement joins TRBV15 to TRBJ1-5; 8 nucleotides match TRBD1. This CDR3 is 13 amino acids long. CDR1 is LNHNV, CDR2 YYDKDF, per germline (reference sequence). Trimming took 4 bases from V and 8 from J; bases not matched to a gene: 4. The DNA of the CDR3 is TGTGCCACCAGCACTACAGGGGGAAAGCCCCAGCATTTT. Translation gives CATSTTGGKPQHF.